The 22 T cell receptor beta chains listed next were all sequenced from one sample in a study of shared clonotypes between healthy human individuals. Profiled with immunoSEQ multiplex PCR; TCRdb holds only in-frame clones, not every one. The sample yields roughly 2.1 million clones, 85% to 95% seen once. The naive CD8 fraction comprised CD45RO-negative cells positively selected for CCR7 and excluded terminally differentiated effector memory CD45RA+ cells. The sequenced material came from naive CD8+ T cells from PBMCs. Receptors originate from a man aged 18 to 30 in good health. Some clones in this sample may be carry-over from other donors' samples.

The chain couples TRBV7-2 to TRBJ1-1, with no clear D. The V gene lost 3 bases and the J gene lost 3 bases, with 8 bases spanning the gap. Germline CDR1 SGHTA, CDR2 FQGNSA. This CDR3 spans 13 amino acids. The CDR3 DNA reads TGTGCCAGCAGCTTCCCATGGGACACTGAAGCTTTCTTT. Translation gives CASSFPWDTEAFF.

The chain uses TRBV28 and TRBJ2-3; TRBD1 matches at 9 bases. After removal of 4 bases from V and 4 bases from J, the junction contained 6 bases not matched to a gene. Germline loops: CDR1 MDHEN, CDR2 SYDVKM. This CDR3 is 15 amino acids long. The CDR3 DNA reads as TGTGCCAGCAGTTCAGACAGGGGGTGGGCAGATACGCAGTATTTT. Its translation is CASSSDRGWADTQYF.

Comments on this clone: Other DNA sequences in this specimen translate into the identical CDR3. The V gene is TRBV28, the J gene TRBJ1-2, with D perhaps matching TRBD1 (6 bases). CDR1 is MDHEN and CDR2 is SYDVKM in the germline V gene. The CDR3 is made up of 12 amino acids. The V end lost 3 bases, the J end lost 6 bases, and 8 bases lay between the germline ends. Here the CDR3 DNA reads TGTGCCAGCAGTTTTGGGGGGCATGGCTACACCTTC. Protein: CASSFGGHGYTF.

The rearrangement uses TRBV28 and TRBJ2-7; no reliable D call. The germline CDR1 and CDR2 sequences are MDHEN and SYDVKM. The V gene lost 2 bases and the J gene lost 5 bases, with 22 bases spanning the gap. The CDR3 is made up of 17 amino acids. CDR3 amino acids: CASSLSSEGSSRDEQYF. CDR3 DNA: TGTGCCAGCAGTTTAAGCAGCGAAGGGTCCTCTAGGGACGAGCAGTACTTC.

Here the CDR3 DNA reads TGTGCCAGCAGCCAAGACACCGGGGAGCTGTTTTTT. Residues: CASSQDTGELFF. The chain links TRBV28 to TRBJ2-2; the D is unclear. V lost 6 bases and J lost 3, with 5 bases in between. Germline V gives CDR1 MDHEN, CDR2 SYDVKM. The CDR3 length is 12 residues.

This clone was seen only once. Here the CDR3 reads CASSAAAGSTDTQYF. Written as DNA, the CDR3 is TGTGCCAGCAGTGCAGCGGCCGGGAGCACAGATACGCAGTATTTT. The genes are TRBV25-1 and TRBJ2-3; TRBD2 might be the D (5 bases). From germline, CDR1 is MGHDK and CDR2 SYGVNS. V was cut by 4 bases and J by 0 bases, with 11 bases left in between. This CDR3 region has 15 residues. Full variable domain (rest looked up from reference TRBV25-1 and TRBJ2-3): EADIYQTPRYLVIGTGKKITLECSQTMGHDKMYWYQQDPGMELHLIHYSYGVNSTEKGDLSSESTVSRIRTEHFPLTLESARPSHTSQYLCASSAAAGSTDTQYFGPGTRLTVL.

V is TRBV9 and J is TRBJ2-1, with a weak D call TRBD1 (6 bases). This CDR3 is 15 amino acids long. The V gene lost 5 bases and the J gene lost 8 bases, with 20 bases spanning the gap. Germline V gene data show CDR1 as SGDLS and CDR2 as YYNGEE. The CDR3 DNA reads TGTGCCAGCAGTATTGCGCAGGGGCTGGTGGATGAGCAGTTCTTC. Translating gives CASSIAQGLVDEQFF.

The J gene is TRBJ2-6, the V gene TRBV10-2, with D possibly TRBD1 on 5 matching bases. This CDR3 has 15 amino acids. Trimming took off 3 bases at V and 4 bases at J, with 10 bases between the two ends. Germline loops: CDR1 WSHSY, CDR2 SAAADI. In DNA form, the CDR3 reads TGCGCCAGCAGTGACGGCAGGACAGGGGCCAACGTCCTGACTTTC. Translated, it gives CASSDGRTGANVLTF.

The genes are TRBV7-6 and TRBJ2-1; D gene unclear. Trimming stripped 5 bases from V and 6 bases from J, with 11 bases between. The germline gives CDR1 SGHVS, CDR2 FNYEAQ. The CDR3 runs 13 residues. CDR3 residues: CASSPEVGNEQFF. CDR3 bases: TGTGCCAGCAGCCCCGAGGTAGGCAATGAGCAGTTCTTC.

The chain combines TRBV6-5 with TRBJ1-1, with D possibly TRBD1 on 5 matching bases. V was shortened by 6 bases and J by 0 bases, with 14 bases between the two germline ends. Germline lookup yields CDR1 MNHEY and CDR2 SVGAGI. CDR3 length equals 15 residues. The CDR3 bases are TGTGCCAGCAGGGAGGACATCGGGATGAACACTGAAGCTTTCTTT. This gives the protein CASREDIGMNTEAFF.

Of note for this clone: In the same sample, other DNA sequences code for this CDR3. The chain couples TRBV4-1 to TRBJ2-7; no firm D call. There are 13 residues in the CDR3. V was cut by 1 base and J by 4 bases, with 8 bases left in between. The germline V gene encodes CDR1 MGHRA and CDR2 YSYEKL. CDR3 residues: CASSQVLGYEQYF. The CDR3 DNA is TGCGCCAGCAGCCAAGTATTGGGATACGAGCAGTACTTC.

V is TRBV27 and J is TRBJ2-7; perhaps TRBD2 as D (6 bases). This CDR3 is built from 15 residues. Germline CDR1 is MNHEY and CDR2 is SMNVEV (reference sequence). Trimming pared 6 bases from V and 4 bases from J, leaving 19 bases between. For the CDR3, the DNA is TGTGCCAGCAGAACCTGGACTCGGGGGAGTTACGAGCAGTACTTC. It yields the protein CASRTWTRGSYEQYF.

This clone was counted only a few times. V gene TRBV5-6 combines with J gene TRBJ1-2, with D perhaps TRBD1 (5 bases). From germline, CDR1 is SGHDT and CDR2 YYEEEE. The germline V and J ends were trimmed by 4 bases and 12 bases, with 16 bases remaining between them. The CDR3 sequence is 12 residues long. CDR3 in DNA: TGTGCCAGCAGCCGGGCGACAGCTTCTAACACCTTC. Translating gives CASSRATASNTF.

The chain couples TRBV6-1 to TRBJ1-1; D is unresolved. V lost 3 bases to trimming and J lost 4 bases, with 18 bases between them. The CDR3 loop spans 16 amino acids. Germline-derived CDR1 and CDR2 are MNHNS and SASEGT. The CDR3 bases are TGTGCCAGCAGTGAGTTTCCAATCGGATTTGGCACTGAAGCTTTCTTT. Protein: CASSEFPIGFGTEAFF.

The chain combines TRBV4-2 with TRBJ2-7; 10 positions match TRBD2. CDR1 LGHNA and CDR2 YNFKEQ come from the germline V gene. Germline trimming cut 0 bases from V and 3 bases from J; bases unmatched to any gene: 5. This CDR3 contains 16 residues. This chain's CDR3 is CASSQELAGGSYEQYF. DNA for the CDR3: TGTGCCAGCAGCCAAGAGTTAGCGGGAGGAAGCTACGAGCAGTACTTC.

This clone appeared once. The chain couples TRBV11-2 to TRBJ2-1, with 8 bases identical to TRBD2. This CDR3 region has 15 residues. Germline loops: CDR1 SGHAT, CDR2 FQNNGV. V was clipped by 5 bases and J by 6 bases; unmatched bases: 9. The DNA of the CDR3 is TGTGCCAGCAGCCCGTTAGCGGGAAGGTTCAATGAGCAGTTCTTC. Translated: CASSPLAGRFNEQFF.

The chain uses TRBV27 and TRBJ1-2; D gene unclear. This CDR3 contains 14 residues. Trimming removed 3 bases at V and 1 base at J, with 9 bases between. Germline CDR1 MNHEY, CDR2 SMNVEV (reference sequence). As DNA, the CDR3 is TGTGCCAGCAGTTTTGCCGGGTTTAACTATGGCTACACCTTC. This sequence encodes CASSFAGFNYGYTF.

The V and J genes are TRBV30 and TRBJ1-5; 8 bases are a match to TRBD1. The length of the CDR3 is 14 residues. CDR1 GTSNPN and CDR2 SVGIG come from the germline V gene (reference sequence). V lost 1 base to trimming and J lost 6 bases; unmatched junction nucleotides: 5. The CDR3 DNA follows: TGTGCCTGGAGTGCAGGGGGCGGTAGTCAGCCCCAGCATTTT. This sequence encodes CAWSAGGGSQPQHF.

V gene TRBV4-1 combines with J gene TRBJ2-7; possible D gene TRBD2, 6 bases. The CDR3 extends over 14 amino acids. CDR1 and CDR2 (germline): MGHRA, YSYEKL. V was pared by 0 bases and J by 6 bases, with 12 bases between. The CDR3 protein is CASSQDWGEREQYF. Written as DNA, the CDR3 is TGCGCCAGCAGCCAAGATTGGGGGGAGCGCGAGCAGTACTTC.

The rearrangement links TRBV6-5 to TRBJ1-1, with TRBD1 matching over 8 bases. Germline trimming cut 2 bases from V and 3 bases from J; bases unmatched to any gene: 5. CDR3 length: 15 residues. Looked up from germline, CDR1 is MNHEY and CDR2 is SVGAGI. CDR3 sequence: CASSYPRTGHTEAFF. The CDR3 nucleotides read TGTGCCAGCAGTTACCCCAGGACAGGGCACACTGAAGCTTTCTTT.

The chain links TRBV11-2 to TRBJ2-5; the D gene is possibly TRBD1 (6 bases). Trimming stripped 0 bases from V and 7 bases from J, with 18 bases between. Per germline, CDR1 SGHAT and CDR2 FQNNGV. The CDR3 contains 16 residues. The CDR3 nucleotides read TGTGCCAGCAGCTTAGACCCGGGACACTCCAGGGGGACCCAGTACTTC. This gives the protein CASSLDPGHSRGTQYF.

This clone was seen more than once but under ten times. The chain joins TRBV5-1 to TRBJ1-1; maybe TRBD1 (5 bases). Trimming took off 5 bases at V and 3 bases at J, with 8 bases between the two ends. The length of the CDR3 is 12 residues. CDR1 and CDR2 (germline): SGHRS, YFSETQ. The CDR3, as DNA: TGCGCCAGCAGGGGCAGGGACACTGAAGCTTTCTTT. It is translated as CASRGRDTEAFF.